The 17 T cell receptor beta chains in this list originate from one sample, sequenced in a study of blood T cell repertoires in COVID-19. Generated by immunoSEQ multiplex PCR, the TCRdb table keeps only in-frame clones and is missing some. The data contain approximately 150,000 clones, about 74% of them singletons. Material for sequencing was peripheral blood. Source of these receptors: a man aged 45-65 years with acute or convalescent COVID-19.

The chain is built from TRBV25-1 and TRBJ1-6; D might be TRBD1 (5 bases). V was shortened by 6 bases and J by 14 bases, with 14 bases between the two germline ends. Germline V lookup: CDR1 MGHDK, CDR2 SYGVNS. There are 12 residues in the CDR3. CDR3 sequence reads: CASSWGGSTLHF. The CDR3 DNA reads TGTGCCAGCAGCTGGGGGGGGAGCACCCTCCACTTT.

The gene calls are TRBV21-1 and TRBJ1-1. TRBV21-1 is deemed a pseudogene. This CDR3 has 15 amino acids. Here the CDR3 DNA reads TGTGCCAGCAGCAAAAAGGTAGCCTCGAGGACTGAAGCTTTCTTT. Its translation is CASSKKVASRTEAFF.

The J gene is TRBJ2-2, the V gene TRBV11-2; D not resolved. With 2 bases removed from V and 6 bases from J, the gap between germline ends came to 7 bases. The CDR3 consists of 13 residues. Per the germline V gene, CDR1 is SGHAT and CDR2 is FQNNGV. The CDR3 spells CASSLLVAGELFF. In DNA, the CDR3 is TGTGCCAGCAGCTTACTAGTTGCCGGGGAGCTGTTTTTT.

The rearrangement links TRBV6-6 to TRBJ1-2; D might be TRBD1 (6 bases). From germline, CDR1 is MNHNY and CDR2 SVGAGI (reference sequence). The CDR3 length is 13 residues. The V end was cut by 6 bases, the J end by 2 bases, with 10 bases between. The CDR3 DNA reads TGTGCCAGCAGCCCCGGACAGAACTATGGCTACACCTTC. It translates to CASSPGQNYGYTF.

V gene TRBV20-1 combines with J gene TRBJ2-7, with TRBD1 matching 8 bases. V gave up 3 bases and J gave up 0 bases; unmatched junction bases: 4. CDR1 is DFQATT and CDR2 is SNEGSKA in the germline V gene (reference sequence). The CDR3 is made up of 14 amino acids. The CDR3 DNA reads as TGCAGTGCTAGTCGGACAGGGAGCTCCTACGAGCAGTACTTC. Protein product: CSASRTGSSYEQYF.

This clone was seen a handful of times. The V gene is TRBV6-5, the J gene TRBJ1-2, with TRBD1 matching over 8 bases. Germline V gene sequence: CDR1 MNHEY, CDR2 SVGAGI. V shed 6 bases, J shed 3 bases, and the junction held 9 bases outside the gene matches. This CDR3 is 15 amino acids long. The DNA for the CDR3 is TGTGCCAGCAGAGATACAGGGGGGCTCCACTATGGCTACACCTTC. Amino acids: CASRDTGGLHYGYTF.

This clone is a singleton in its sample. The V and J genes are TRBV15 and TRBJ1-5; 9 bases are a match to TRBD1. V dropped 3 bases and J dropped 7; count of bases not matched to a gene: 10. The V gene's germline CDR1 is LNHNV and CDR2 YYDKDF (reference sequence). This CDR3 comprises 16 residues. The CDR3 region is CATSSYGTGYPQPQHF. CDR3 bases: TGTGCCACCAGCAGCTACGGGACAGGGTATCCCCAGCCCCAGCATTTT.

This sequence joins TRBV6-4 and TRBJ1-5; TRBD1 matches 7 bases. J lost 4 bases, V lost 6 bases, and 12 bases had no gene match. Germline-derived CDR1 and CDR2 are MRHNA and SNTAGT. The CDR3 runs 16 residues. CDR3 amino acids: CASRSLGTDINQPQHF. The DNA for the CDR3 is TGTGCCAGCAGAAGTCTAGGGACAGACATTAATCAGCCCCAGCATTTT.

J is TRBJ1-1 and V is TRBV19; 8 bases are shared with TRBD1. This CDR3 contains 15 residues. Germline V gene lookup returns CDR1 LNHDA and CDR2 SQIVND (reference sequence). V shed 2 bases and J 4 bases; nucleotides not matched to a gene: 6. In DNA, the CDR3 is TGTGCCAGTAGTATAATCGGGACAGGACGCACTGAAGCTTTCTTT. Its translation: CASSIIGTGRTEAFF. The full variable domain, rest sourced from reference TRBV19 and TRBJ1-1, is DGGITQSPKYLFRKEGQNVTLSCEQNLNHDAMYWYRQDPGQGLRLIYYSQIVNDFQKGDIAEGYSVSREKKESFPLTVTSAQKNPTAFYLCASSIIGTGRTEAFFGQGTRLTVV.

The rearrangement links TRBV6-5 to TRBJ2-2; 7 bases fit TRBD2. Germline CDR1 and CDR2: MNHEY and SVGAGI. J was trimmed by 5 bases and V by 6 bases; bases with no gene match: 9. CDR3 length: 15 residues. The CDR3 loop reads CASSVVRGGTGELFF. CDR3 DNA sequence: TGTGCCAGCAGCGTTGTACGGGGAGGGACCGGGGAGCTGTTTTTT.

In this sample, this clone turned up once. The chain couples TRBV24-1 to TRBJ1-2, with TRBD1 identical over 10 bases. Germline trimming cut 3 bases from V and 6 bases from J; bases unmatched to any gene: 0. This CDR3 comprises 13 residues. CDR1 is KGHDR and CDR2 is SFDVKD in the germline V gene. CDR3 DNA sequence: TGTGCCACCAGTGATGACAGGGGGCATGGCTACACCTTC. It specifies CATSDDRGHGYTF.

V gene TRBV6-6 combines with J gene TRBJ1-5; D gene ambiguous. The CDR3 loop spans 13 amino acids. Trimming pared 2 bases from V and 6 bases from J, leaving 8 bases between. Per germline, CDR1 MNHNY and CDR2 SVGAGI (reference sequence). CDR3 in DNA: TGTGCCAGCAGTTACCTGGAGGCTCAGCCCCAGCATTTT. This sequence encodes CASSYLEAQPQHF.

The V and J genes are TRBV5-1 and TRBJ1-2; TRBD1 matches 7 bases. J gave up 8 bases and V 4 bases, and 11 bases lay outside the gene matches. The CDR3 covers 14 residues. The V gene's germline CDR1 is SGHRS and CDR2 YFSETQ. The CDR3 nucleotides are TGCGCCAGCAGCCCGTCAGGGGGGAGAGGGGGCTACACCTTC. It codes for CASSPSGGRGGYTF.

This chain links TRBV9 with TRBJ2-3; 8 positions match TRBD1. In germline, CDR1 is SGDLS, CDR2 YYNGEE. The CDR3 has 15 residues. Germline trimming cut 4 bases from V and 4 bases from J; bases unmatched to any gene: 8. DNA of the CDR3: TGTGCCAGCAGCCCATCTCTGACAGGGGCAGATACGCAGTATTTT. It encodes CASSPSLTGADTQYF.

The chain uses TRBV10-1 and TRBJ2-7, with D perhaps TRBD1 (6 bases). The CDR3 extends over 15 amino acids. Between the trimmed V and J ends, which lost 10 bases and 2 bases, there was a span of 21 bases. Germline CDR1 and CDR2: WNHNN and SYGVQD (reference sequence). The CDR3 here is CATFPGRGITYEQYF. CDR3 coding DNA: TGCGCCACCTTCCCGGGCAGGGGAATTACCTACGAGCAGTACTTC.

V and J are TRBV2 and TRBJ1-1; 9 bases agree with TRBD1. V gave up 6 bases and J gave up 1 base; unmatched junction bases: 3. Germline V gene lookup returns CDR1 SNHLY and CDR2 FYNNEI. The CDR3 contains 14 residues. The CDR3 loop is CASRPGQGNTEAFF. CDR3 nucleotide sequence: TGTGCCAGCAGACCGGGACAGGGGAACACTGAAGCTTTCTTT. The full variable domain, rest sourced from reference TRBV2 and TRBJ1-1, is EPEVTQTPSHQVTQMGQEVILRCVPISNHLYFYWYRQILGQKVEFLVSFYNNEISEKSEIFDDQFSVERPDGSNFTLKIRSTKLEDSAMYFCASRPGQGNTEAFFGQGTRLTVV.

This clone was recorded many times. V gene TRBV30 combines with J gene TRBJ2-2; D unresolved. The CDR3 runs 11 residues. The germline CDR1 and CDR2 sequences are GTSNPN and SVGIG (reference sequence). Trimming stripped 5 bases from V and 6 bases from J, with 7 bases between. The CDR3 DNA reads TGTGCCTGGGCGGTCCCCGGGGAGCTGTTTTTT. It translates to CAWAVPGELFF. Filled out from reference TRBV30 and TRBJ2-2, the complete variable domain reads SQTIHQWPATLVQPVGSPLSLECTVEGTSNPNLYWYRQAAGRGLQLLFYSVGIGQISSEVPQNLSASRPQDRQFILSSKKLLLSDSGFYLCAWAVPGELFFGEGSRLTVL.